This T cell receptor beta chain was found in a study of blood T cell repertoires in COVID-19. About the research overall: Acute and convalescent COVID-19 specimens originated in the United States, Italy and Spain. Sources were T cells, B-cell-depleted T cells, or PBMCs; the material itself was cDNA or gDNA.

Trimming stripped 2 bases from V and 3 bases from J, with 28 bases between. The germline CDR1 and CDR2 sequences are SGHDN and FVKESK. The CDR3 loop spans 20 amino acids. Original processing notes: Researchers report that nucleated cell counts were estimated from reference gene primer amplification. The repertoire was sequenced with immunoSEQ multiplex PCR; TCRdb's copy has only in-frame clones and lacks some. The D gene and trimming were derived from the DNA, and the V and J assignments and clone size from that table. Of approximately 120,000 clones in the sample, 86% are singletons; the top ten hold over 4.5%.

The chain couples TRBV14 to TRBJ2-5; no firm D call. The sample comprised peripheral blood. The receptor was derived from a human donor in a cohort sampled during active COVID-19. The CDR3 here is CASSQLLGGSNLNLEETQYF. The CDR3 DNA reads TGTGCCAGCAGCCAACTCCTCGGCGGCAGTAACTTGAACCTAGAAGAGACCCAGTACTTC.